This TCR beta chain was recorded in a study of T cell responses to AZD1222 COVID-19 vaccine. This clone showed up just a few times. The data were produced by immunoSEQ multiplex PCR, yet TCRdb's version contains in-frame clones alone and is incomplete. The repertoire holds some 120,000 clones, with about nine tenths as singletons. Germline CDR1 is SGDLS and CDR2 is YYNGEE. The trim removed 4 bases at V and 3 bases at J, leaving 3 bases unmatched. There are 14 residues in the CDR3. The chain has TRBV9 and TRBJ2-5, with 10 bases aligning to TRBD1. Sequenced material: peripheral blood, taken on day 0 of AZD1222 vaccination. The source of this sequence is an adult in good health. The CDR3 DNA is TGTGCCAGCAGCTGGACAGGGGGGGAAGAGACCCAGTACTTC. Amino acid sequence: CASSWTGGEETQYF. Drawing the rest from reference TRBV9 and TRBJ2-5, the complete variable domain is DSGVTQTPKHLITATGQRVTLRCSPRSGDLSVYWYQQSLDQGLQFLIQYYNGEERAKGNILERFSAQQFPDLHSELNLSSLELGDSALYFCASSWTGGEETQYFGPGTRLLVL.